Included here is one T cell receptor (beta chain) sequence, with context. Its antigen remains unknown. Donors had nominal health at sampling but likely had unrecorded immune exposures. This sample was included in a study of cytomegalovirus exposure and HLA in healthy donors. Study results and caveats: Later, TCR association rates were found to vary by HLA locus, highest for DRB1 and lowest for HLA-C. The investigators catalogued 164 TCR beta chains as cytomegalovirus-associated.

13 Jbeta primers and 60 Vbeta primers were used for the PCR. Clones were read by immunoSEQ multiplex PCR, and TCRdb kept only the in-frame ones, dropping some. The sample lists some 140,000 clones, around 80% occurring once. Germline CDR1 is SGHNT and CDR2 is YYREEE (reference sequence). The CDR3 length is 14 residues. The germline V and J ends were trimmed by 1 base and 1 base, with 7 bases remaining between them. This chain joins TRBV5-4 and TRBJ2-3; D unclear. The TCR was taken from a woman between 40 and 55 years old in good health and CMV-seronegative. Sequenced sample: PBMCs. CDR3: CASSLQAGTDTQYF. Here the CDR3 DNA reads TGTGCCAGCAGCTTGCAGGCCGGCACAGATACGCAGTATTTT.